The 6 T cell receptor beta chains below come from one sample, sequenced in a study of T cells after yellow fever vaccination. TCRdb passed the 5' RACE reads through MiXCR, listing each CDR3 protein once. The table lists around 600,000 distinct CDR3 sequences, more than 9% of them singletons. The material sequenced was PBMCs, taken on the day of the yellow fever booster vaccination. These TCRs come from a man under 40 who received the YFV17D yellow fever vaccine.

This clonotype was detected a few times. The chain couples TRBV5-1 to TRBJ1-2, with 8 bases lining up with TRBD1. CDR1 and CDR2 (germline): SGHRS, YFSETQ. This CDR3 is 17 amino acids long. The junction had 17 bases not matched to a gene; V was cut back by 4 bases and J by 6 bases. CDR3 residues: CASSPRQGWKAADGYTF. CDR3 in DNA: TGCGCCAGCAGCCCACGACAGGGGTGGAAGGCTGCTGATGGCTACACCTTC.

The table lists this clonotype with a few counts. The chain carries TRBV5-6 and TRBJ2-1, with 12 nucleotides matching TRBD2. The CDR3 extends over 17 amino acids. CDR1 and CDR2 (germline): SGHDT, YYEEEE. With 4 bases clipped from V and 5 bases from J, the junction kept 10 bases outside the gene matches. The CDR3 bases are TGTGCCAGCAGCCCTCGGGCTAGCGGGAGGGCCGACAATGAGCAGTTCTTC. This codes for CASSPRASGRADNEQFF.

This chain connects TRBV3-1 to TRBJ2-7; TRBD2 agrees at 9 bases. The J segment lost 12 bases and the V segment lost 1 base, leaving 10 bases of the junction unmatched. The CDR3 extends over 14 amino acids. In germline, CDR1 is LGHDT, CDR2 YNNKEL (reference sequence). The CDR3, as DNA: TGTGCCAGCAGCCAAGTATCTGGGACTAGCTGGCTGTACTTC. This codes for CASSQVSGTSWLYF.

This clonotype was counted only a few times. CDR3 in amino acids: CSISWGAEAFF. Written as DNA, the CDR3 is TGCAGCATCTCTTGGGGGGCCGAAGCTTTCTTT. V usage is TRBV29-1 and J usage is TRBJ1-1; tentative D call: TRBD1 (6 bases). The V end lost 8 bases, the J end lost 8 bases, and 15 bases lay between the germline ends. CDR1 is SQVTM, CDR2 ANQGSEA, per germline. CDR3 size: 11 residues.

The CDR3 sequence: CASSQALAGVSYNEQFF. In nucleotides, the CDR3 is TGTGCCAGCAGCCAGGCACTAGCGGGAGTGTCCTACAATGAGCAGTTCTTC. The rearrangement links TRBV3-1 to TRBJ2-1; 11 positions agree with TRBD2. CDR3 size: 17 residues. J gave up 1 base and V 3 bases, and 5 bases lay outside the gene matches. Germline V CDR1 and CDR2: LGHDT, YNNKEL (reference sequence).

The chain has TRBV7-2 and TRBJ1-2; possibly TRBD1 for D (6 bases). Germline V lookup: CDR1 SGHTA, CDR2 FQGNSA. V dropped 7 bases and J dropped 2 bases, with 14 bases sitting between them. The CDR3 loop spans 14 amino acids. Here the CDR3 DNA reads TGTGCCAGCACCCAATGGGGGCGGAACTATGGCTACACCTTC. This encodes CASTQWGRNYGYTF.